Listed below are T cell receptor beta chains from one sample, sequenced in a study of response to subunit inactivated influenza vaccine. MiXCR was run by TCRdb on the RT-PCR reads, yielding one entry per CDR3 protein. The table includes some 800,000 distinct CDR3 sequences, approximately 22% detected once. This sample comprised PBMCs from blood, obtained 5 days after vaccination. The origin of the receptors is a man aged 50 to 59 who received an inactivated influenza vaccine. CDR3s include the opening cysteine and the closing phenylalanine or tryptophan.

CDR3: CASSSQMGGSHYGYTF
V: TRBV4-1
J: TRBJ1-2

CDR3: CASSLYGAGSTGELFF
V: TRBV5-1
J: TRBJ2-2

CDR3: CASSQVTGLGYTF
V: TRBV4-3
J: TRBJ1-2

CDR3: CASSQNPRRGRNTEAFF
V: TRBV4-1
J: TRBJ1-1

CDR3: CASSQGRGARAYEQYF
V: TRBV14
J: TRBJ2-7

CDR3: CASSPHTGELFF
V: TRBV7-2
J: TRBJ2-2

CDR3: CSVVSRVYGYTF
V: TRBV29-1
J: TRBJ1-2

CDR3: CAIEQTINNEQFF
V: TRBV10-3
J: TRBJ2-1

CDR3: CSAGDRMGYGYTF
V: TRBV20-1
J: TRBJ1-2

CDR3: CASSLESSWLAGNNEQFF
V: TRBV7-8
J: TRBJ2-1

CDR3: CASSYLSGLGDNEQFF
V: TRBV7-2
J: TRBJ2-1

CDR3: CASSYRSGAGNTIYF
V: TRBV6-2/TRBV6-3
J: TRBJ1-3

CDR3: CAFSLPRGRLAGGEQFF
V: TRBV7-7
J: TRBJ2-1

CDR3: CASSFGGYGNTIYF
V: TRBV5-1
J: TRBJ1-3

CDR3: CASVTGPGGNEQYF
V: TRBV5-1
J: TRBJ2-7